The 20 T cell receptor beta chains reported below all come from one sample, sequenced in a study of T-cell reconstitution after alpha-beta-depleted transplantation in children. Molecular barcoding with unique molecular identifiers was used for the TCRbeta library. One entry per CDR3 protein results from TCRdb running MiXCR on the PCR reads. The sample comprises around 410,000 distinct CDR3 sequences, 11% of which are singletons, and roughly 6% rests with the top ten. The material was PBMCs from the stem cell graft donor, obtained from the stem cell graft. These receptors were obtained from a human donor who donated a stem cell graft to a child with acute myeloid leukemia.

This clonotype has more than one count but fewer than ten. This sequence joins TRBV18 and TRBJ2-2; 11 bases match TRBD1. This CDR3 is built from 18 residues. The germline CDR1 and CDR2 sequences are KGHSH and LQKENI. Trimming removed 0 bases from V and 5 bases from J; junction bases left unmatched: 8. The CDR3 sequence is CASSPPTGQGAGTGELFF. The CDR3 DNA reads as TGTGCCAGCTCACCACCGACTGGACAGGGGGCAGGGACCGGGGAGCTGTTTTTT.

The chain has TRBV11-2 and TRBJ2-1; 9 positions match TRBD2. CDR3 size: 19 residues. Germline CDR1 and CDR2: SGHAT and FQNNGV. J gave up 0 bases and V 0 bases, and 9 bases lay outside the gene matches. The CDR3 sequence is CASSLDLLAGVSSYNEQFF. In nucleotides, the CDR3 is TGTGCCAGCAGCTTAGATTTACTAGCGGGCGTGAGCTCCTACAATGAGCAGTTCTTC. Supplemented by reference TRBV11-2 and TRBJ2-1, the full variable domain reads EAGVAQSPRYKIIEKRQSVAFWCNPISGHATLYWYQQILGQGPKLLIQFQNNGVVDDSQLPKDRFSAERLKGVDSTLKIQPAKLEDSAVYLCASSLDLLAGVSSYNEQFFGPGTRLTVL.

This clonotype showed up many times. This sequence joins TRBV20-1 and TRBJ2-2; possible D gene TRBD2, 6 bases. Germline assignment: CDR1 DFQATT and CDR2 SNEGSKA (reference sequence). CDR3 length equals 15 residues. Trimming stripped 2 bases from V and 0 bases from J, with 10 bases between. CDR3 in amino acids: CSARMGGANTGELFF. CDR3 DNA sequence: TGCAGTGCTAGAATGGGGGGAGCGAACACCGGGGAGCTGTTTTTT.

There are many counts of this clonotype. The CDR3 spells CASSLGFRGYQETQYF. The CDR3 DNA follows: TGTGCCAGCAGCTTGGGGTTTCGGGGGTACCAAGAGACCCAGTACTTC. The rearrangement uses TRBV7-9 and TRBJ2-5, with D possibly TRBD2 on 6 matching bases. This CDR3 is 16 amino acids long. Germline CDR1 reads SEHNR; CDR2 reads FQNEAQ (reference sequence). V gave up 3 bases and J gave up 0 bases, with 14 bases separating them.

The rearrangement links TRBV29-1 to TRBJ2-4; D not resolved. V lost 4 bases, J lost 2 bases, and 18 bases lay in between. The CDR3 covers 16 residues. Germline V lookup: CDR1 SQVTM, CDR2 ANQGSEA. CDR3 nucleotide sequence: TGCAGCGTTGTCCCCGGAATAAGTGGAACCAAAAACATTCAGTACTTC. This codes for CSVVPGISGTKNIQYF.

In DNA form, the CDR3 reads TGTGCCAGCTCACCAGCCAGGGGAGATGGAAATGAGCAGTTCTTC. Its translation: CASSPARGDGNEQFF. The J gene is TRBJ2-1, the V gene TRBV18; D may be TRBD1 (6 bases). Trimming removed 2 bases from V and 7 bases from J, with 15 bases in between. This CDR3 is 15 amino acids long. The V gene's germline CDR1 is KGHSH and CDR2 LQKENI.

In its sample, this clonotype was seen a few times. This rearrangement joins TRBV18 to TRBJ1-1, with 7 positions matching TRBD1. The CDR3 extends over 15 amino acids. Germline V lookup: CDR1 KGHSH, CDR2 LQKENI. Trimming took 8 bases from V and 5 from J; bases not matched to a gene: 14. CDR3 sequence reads: CASADPDRVGTEAFF. Written as DNA, the CDR3 is TGTGCCAGCGCAGACCCAGACAGGGTTGGGACTGAAGCTTTCTTT.

The chain has TRBV11-2 and TRBJ1-2; unclear D gene. This CDR3 region has 12 residues. The V gene's germline CDR1 is SGHAT and CDR2 FQNNGV. V lost 4 bases, J lost 5 bases, and 8 bases lay in between. CDR3 residues: CASSSEFYGYTF. In DNA, the CDR3 is TGTGCCAGCAGCTCTGAATTTTATGGCTACACCTTC.

There are a few counts of this clonotype. CDR3 sequence reads: CSASGLTNTEAFF. DNA for the CDR3: TGCAGTGCTTCGGGACTTACGAACACTGAAGCTTTCTTT. This chain connects TRBV20-1 to TRBJ1-1, with TRBD1 as a possible D gene (5 bases). V was trimmed by 5 bases and J by 1 base, leaving 11 bases between them. The CDR3 has 13 residues. The germline V gene encodes CDR1 DFQATT and CDR2 SNEGSKA (reference sequence).

This clonotype has only a few counts. The chain couples TRBV10-3 to TRBJ1-2; D may be TRBD1 (6 bases). CDR3 length equals 13 residues. Germline CDR1 and CDR2: ENHRY and SYGVKD. V gave up 4 bases and J gave up 2 bases, with 8 bases separating them. The CDR3 protein is CAISAQGNYGYTF. The DNA for the CDR3 is TGTGCCATCAGTGCACAGGGAAACTATGGCTACACCTTC.

This clonotype was observed a handful of times. In nucleotides, the CDR3 is TGTGCCAGCAGCTTACAAAGCGGCGGCAATCAGCCCCAGCATTTT. As protein: CASSLQSGGNQPQHF. The gene calls are TRBV7-6 and TRBJ1-5; no firm D call. The V gene lost 2 bases and the J gene lost 2 bases, with 10 bases spanning the gap. The CDR3 spans 15 residues. Germline V lookup: CDR1 SGHVS, CDR2 FNYEAQ.

This sequence joins TRBV7-8 and TRBJ2-1; 14 bases line up with TRBD2. The length of the CDR3 is 20 residues. The germline gives CDR1 SGHVS, CDR2 FQNEAQ. V lost 5 bases, J lost 8 bases, and 20 bases stayed unmatched. The CDR3 protein is CASSQRLAGGVTVSSHEQFF. The CDR3 coding sequence is TGTGCCAGCAGCCAAAGACTAGCGGGAGGGGTCACCGTTAGTTCTCATGAGCAGTTCTTC. Together with reference TRBV7-8 and TRBJ2-1, the CDR3 gives the full variable domain: GAGVSQSPRYKVAKRGQDVALRCDPISGHVSLFWYQQALGQGPEFLTYFQNEAQLDKSGLPSDRFFAERPEGSVSTLKIQRTQQEDSAVYLCASSQRLAGGVTVSSHEQFFGPGTRLTVL.

This sequence joins TRBV20-1 and TRBJ2-7; TRBD2 agrees at 11 bases. CDR1 is DFQATT and CDR2 is SNEGSKA in the germline V gene (reference sequence). The V gene end was trimmed by 3 bases and the J gene end by 9 bases; junction bases not matched to a gene: 16. The CDR3 is 16 amino acids. The CDR3 bases are TGCAGTGCTAGCATTGGGACTAGCGGCCGCCTTAAACCGCAGTACTTC. Translation gives CSASIGTSGRLKPQYF.

This clonotype appeared a few times. V usage is TRBV24-1 and J usage is TRBJ1-5, with D possibly matching TRBD1 (6 bases). CDR3 length: 14 residues. Between the trimmed V and J ends, which lost 8 bases and 4 bases, there was a span of 14 bases. Germline V gives CDR1 KGHDR, CDR2 SFDVKD. Here the CDR3 DNA reads TGTGCCACCACCCGAGGGACAAGAAATCAGCCCCAGCATTTT. Translated, it gives CATTRGTRNQPQHF.

This clonotype was seen a few times. This chain links TRBV12-3 or TRBV12-4 with TRBJ2-6, with a weak D call TRBD1 (6 bases). The CDR3 extends over 15 amino acids. Trimming cost V 4 bases and J 4 bases, with 11 bases left between them. The CDR3 is CASSYRARGANVLTF. The DNA of the CDR3 is TGTGCCAGCAGTTACAGGGCACGGGGGGCCAACGTCCTGACTTTC.

The rearrangement links TRBV29-1 to TRBJ2-7, with 12 bases identical to TRBD2. The germline V gene encodes CDR1 SQVTM and CDR2 ANQGSEA. The CDR3 spans 14 residues. With 7 bases clipped from V and 6 bases from J, the junction kept 10 bases outside the gene matches. The CDR3 sequence is CSATLAGGPSEQYF. CDR3 nucleotides: TGCAGCGCAACCCTAGCGGGAGGGCCCAGCGAGCAGTACTTC.

The rearrangement joins TRBV6-1 to TRBJ2-2; no reliable D call. The CDR3 covers 14 residues. Germline CDR1 reads MNHNS; CDR2 reads SASEGT. Trimming took off 6 bases at V and 3 bases at J, with 11 bases between the two ends. The CDR3 spells CASSTDPYTGELFF. DNA of the CDR3: TGTGCCAGCAGCACAGACCCGTACACCGGGGAGCTGTTTTTT.

In this sample, this clonotype turned up a few times. This chain connects TRBV29-1 to TRBJ2-2, with TRBD1 matching over 8 bases. V shed 7 bases, J shed 1 base, and the junction held 5 bases outside the gene matches. CDR3 length: 14 residues. Germline V gene data show CDR1 as SQVTM and CDR2 as ANQGSEA. Here the CDR3 reads CSASTGVNTGELFF. In DNA form, the CDR3 reads TGCAGCGCCTCGACAGGGGTGAACACCGGGGAGCTGTTTTTT.

This clonotype was seen ten or more times. The chain has TRBV11-2 and TRBJ2-2; D is unclear. With 0 bases removed from V and 4 bases from J, the gap between germline ends came to 6 bases. The CDR3 length is 14 residues. Germline V gene lookup returns CDR1 SGHAT and CDR2 FQNNGV. The CDR3 DNA is TGTGCCAGCAGCTTAGAGCCGGGCACCGGGGAGCTGTTTTTT. As protein: CASSLEPGTGELFF.

The V gene is TRBV10-3, the J gene TRBJ2-7; 10 bases align to TRBD1. V was pared by 3 bases and J by 1 base, with 6 bases of the junction left unmatched. The CDR3 totals 16 residues. The germline CDR1 and CDR2 sequences are ENHRY and SYGVKD. CDR3 region: CAISDGPGQGSYEQYF. CDR3 DNA: TGTGCCATCAGTGACGGTCCGGGACAGGGGTCCTACGAGCAGTACTTC.